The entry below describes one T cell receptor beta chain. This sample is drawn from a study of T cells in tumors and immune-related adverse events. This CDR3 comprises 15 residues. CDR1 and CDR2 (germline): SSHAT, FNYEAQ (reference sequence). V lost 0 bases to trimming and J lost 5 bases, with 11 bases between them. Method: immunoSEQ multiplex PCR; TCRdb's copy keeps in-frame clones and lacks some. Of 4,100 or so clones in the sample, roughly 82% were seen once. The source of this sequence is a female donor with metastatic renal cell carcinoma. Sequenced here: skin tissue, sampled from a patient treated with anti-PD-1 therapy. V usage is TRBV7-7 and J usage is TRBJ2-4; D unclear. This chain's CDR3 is CASSLAKRCQNIQYF. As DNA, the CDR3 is TGTGCCAGCAGCTTAGCCAAACGGTGCCAAAACATTCAGTACTTC.